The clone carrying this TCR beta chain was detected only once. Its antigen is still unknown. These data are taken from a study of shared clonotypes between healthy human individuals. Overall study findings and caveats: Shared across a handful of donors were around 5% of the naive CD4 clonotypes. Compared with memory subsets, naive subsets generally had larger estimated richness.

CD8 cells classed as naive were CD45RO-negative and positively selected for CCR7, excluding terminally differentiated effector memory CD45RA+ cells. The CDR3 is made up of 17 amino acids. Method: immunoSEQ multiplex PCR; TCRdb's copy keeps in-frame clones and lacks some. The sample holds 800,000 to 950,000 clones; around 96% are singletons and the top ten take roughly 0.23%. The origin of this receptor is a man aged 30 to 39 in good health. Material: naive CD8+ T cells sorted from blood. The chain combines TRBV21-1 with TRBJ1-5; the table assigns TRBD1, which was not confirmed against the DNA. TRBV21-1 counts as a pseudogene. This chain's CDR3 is CASSKVFRGHGNQPQHF. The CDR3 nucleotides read TGTGCCAGCAGCAAAGTCTTCAGGGGGCACGGTAATCAGCCCCAGCATTTT.